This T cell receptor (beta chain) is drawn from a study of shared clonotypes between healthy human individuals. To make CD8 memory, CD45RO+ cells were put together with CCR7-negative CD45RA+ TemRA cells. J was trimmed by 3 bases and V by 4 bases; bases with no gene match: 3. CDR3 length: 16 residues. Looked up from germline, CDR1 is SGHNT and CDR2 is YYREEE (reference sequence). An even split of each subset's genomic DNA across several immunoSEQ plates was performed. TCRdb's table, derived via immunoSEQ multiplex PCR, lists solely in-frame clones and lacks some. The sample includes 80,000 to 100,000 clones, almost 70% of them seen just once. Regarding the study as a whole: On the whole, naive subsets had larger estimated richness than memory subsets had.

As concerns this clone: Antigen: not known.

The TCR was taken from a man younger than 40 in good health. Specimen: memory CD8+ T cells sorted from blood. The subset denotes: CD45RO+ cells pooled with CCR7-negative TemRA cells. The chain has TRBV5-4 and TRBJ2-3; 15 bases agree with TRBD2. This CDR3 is CASSGTSGRMTDTQYF. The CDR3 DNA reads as TGTGCCAGCAGCGGGACTAGCGGGAGGATGACAGATACGCAGTATTTT.